One T cell receptor (beta chain) is described in this entry. The source of the sample is a study of cytomegalovirus exposure and HLA in healthy donors. The primer mix had 60 Vbeta and 13 Jbeta primers. Here immunoSEQ multiplex PCR was the method, and the copy in TCRdb shows in-frame clones only, minus some. The profile covers approximately 210,000 clones, with 65% to 80% appearing a single time and 1.1% taken by the ten largest. Germline loops: CDR1 SNHLY, CDR2 FYNNEI. This CDR3 spans 13 amino acids. Trimming pared 7 bases from V and 5 bases from J, leaving 14 bases between. Material for sequencing was PBMCs. The chain carries TRBV2 and TRBJ2-5; D might be TRBD1 (6 bases). The receptor was isolated from a woman in her 40s in good health and CMV-seronegative. The CDR3 loop is CASKLTGLETQYF. The CDR3 DNA is TGTGCCAGCAAACTGACAGGTTTGGAGACCCAGTACTTC.